This T cell receptor beta chain was sequenced in a study of T cells after somatic rescue of genetic block. Trimming left V 0 bases short and J 7 bases short, with 18 bases between. Germline V gene sequence: CDR1 SEHNR, CDR2 FQNEAQ (reference sequence). The CDR3 runs to 17 residues. The method was immunoSEQ multiplex PCR; TCRdb's version includes in-frame clones alone and lacks a portion of them. This table has under 15,000 clones, 71% appearing once. V is TRBV7-9 and J is TRBJ1-4, with D uncertain. The receptor was isolated from a boy aged 5 to 17. Source material: peripheral blood mononuclear cells (PBMCs). CDR3 coding DNA: TGTGCCAGCAGCTTAGCTAACCGGGGTCAGGAGGTTGAAAAACTGTTTTTT. It codes for CASSLANRGQEVEKLFF.